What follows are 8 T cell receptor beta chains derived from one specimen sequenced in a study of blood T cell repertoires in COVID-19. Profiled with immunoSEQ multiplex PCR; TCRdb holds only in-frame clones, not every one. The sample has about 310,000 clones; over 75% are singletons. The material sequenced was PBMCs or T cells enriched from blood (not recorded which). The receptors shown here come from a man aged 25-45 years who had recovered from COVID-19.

CDR3 protein: CASSHPGQGTYGYTF. CDR3 sequence (DNA): TGCGCCAGCAGCCATCCGGGACAGGGGACCTATGGCTACACCTTC. V and J are TRBV4-1 and TRBJ1-2; 10 nucleotides align to TRBD1. Trimming took 3 bases from V and 4 from J; bases not matched to a gene: 5. This CDR3 contains 15 residues. From germline, CDR1 is MGHRA and CDR2 YSYEKL.

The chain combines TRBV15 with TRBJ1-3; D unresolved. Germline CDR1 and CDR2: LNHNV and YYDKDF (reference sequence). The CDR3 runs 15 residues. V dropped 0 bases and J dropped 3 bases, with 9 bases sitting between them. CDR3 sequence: CATSRDPGSGNTIYF. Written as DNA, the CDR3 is TGTGCCACCAGCAGAGATCCCGGGAGTGGAAACACCATATATTTT.

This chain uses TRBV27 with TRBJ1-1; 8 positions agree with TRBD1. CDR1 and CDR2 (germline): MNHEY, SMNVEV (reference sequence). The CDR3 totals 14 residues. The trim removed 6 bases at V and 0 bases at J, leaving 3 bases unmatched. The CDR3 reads CASRGDRMNTEAFF. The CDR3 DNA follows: TGTGCCAGCAGGGGGGACAGGATGAACACTGAAGCTTTCTTT.

The CDR3 sequence: CASRVDRANYEQYF. Here the CDR3 DNA reads TGTGCCAGCAGGGTAGACAGGGCCAACTACGAGCAGTACTTC. The genes are TRBV2 and TRBJ2-7; 7 bases line up with TRBD1. Germline CDR1 reads SNHLY; CDR2 reads FYNNEI. CDR3 length: 14 residues. Germline trimming cut 6 bases from V and 3 bases from J; bases unmatched to any gene: 8. Combining the CDR3 with reference TRBV2 and TRBJ2-7 gives the whole variable domain EPEVTQTPSHQVTQMGQEVILRCVPISNHLYFYWYRQILGQKVEFLVSFYNNEISEKSEIFDDQFSVERPDGSNFTLKIRSTKLEDSAMYFCASRVDRANYEQYFGPGTRLTVT.

CDR3 sequence (DNA): TGTGCCAGCAGTAAGCATCTGACAGGGGATCAGCCCCAGCATTTT. Its translation: CASSKHLTGDQPQHF. This chain connects TRBV6-2 or TRBV6-3 to TRBJ1-5, with 8 positions matching TRBD1. J gave up 5 bases and V 5 bases, and 8 bases lay outside the gene matches. Germline V gene lookup returns CDR1 MNHEY and CDR2 SVGEGT. The CDR3 has 15 amino acids.

The CDR3 DNA is TGTGCCAGTAGTATAGACGGAGTAGACGGCTATGGCTACACCTTC. Translation: CASSIDGVDGYGYTF. V usage is TRBV19 and J usage is TRBJ1-2; no reliable D call. V was clipped by 0 bases and J by 4 bases, with 12 bases between them. Germline V gene lookup returns CDR1 LNHDA and CDR2 SQIVND (reference sequence). The length of the CDR3 is 15 residues.

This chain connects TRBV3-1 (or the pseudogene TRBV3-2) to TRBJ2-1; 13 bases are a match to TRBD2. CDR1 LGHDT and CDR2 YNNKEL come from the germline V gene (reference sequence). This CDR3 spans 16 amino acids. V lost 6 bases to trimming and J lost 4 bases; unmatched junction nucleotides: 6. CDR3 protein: CASSRLAGGQYNEQFF. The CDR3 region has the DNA TGTGCCAGCAGTCGACTAGCGGGGGGCCAATACAATGAGCAGTTCTTC.

CDR3 loop: CASSFGQNRGNTEAFF. DNA of the CDR3: TGTGCCAGCAGCTTTGGTCAAAACCGGGGAAACACTGAAGCTTTCTTT. V usage is TRBV5-4 and J usage is TRBJ1-1; unclear D gene. V lost 2 bases to trimming and J lost 2 bases, with 16 bases between them. The CDR3 totals 16 residues. CDR1 is SGHNT and CDR2 is YYREEE in the germline V gene (reference sequence).